This passage covers 6 T cell receptor beta chains from one sample sequenced in a study of cytomegalovirus exposure and HLA in healthy donors. Primers included in the PCR were 60 Vbeta and 13 Jbeta primers. This table comes from immunoSEQ multiplex PCR, and its TCRdb copy is limited to in-frame clones, with some not included. The repertoire holds 150,000 to 200,000 clones, with 65% to 85% as singletons. The sequenced sample consisted of PBMCs. The receptors stem from a woman aged 40 to 50 in good health and CMV-seropositive.

The genes are TRBV4-1 and TRBJ1-1, with D uncertain. The CDR3 is made up of 14 amino acids. Looked up from germline, CDR1 is MGHRA and CDR2 is YSYEKL. Trimming pared 1 base from V and 2 bases from J, leaving 8 bases between. The CDR3 sequence: CASSQVNLNTEAFF. CDR3 coding DNA: TGCGCCAGCAGCCAAGTGAACTTAAACACTGAAGCTTTCTTT.

This clone was picked up one time. This rearrangement joins TRBV19 to TRBJ2-5; tentative D call: TRBD1 (5 bases). V lost 0 bases, J lost 2 bases, and 10 bases lay in between. CDR3 length: 15 residues. Germline V gives CDR1 LNHDA, CDR2 SQIVND (reference sequence). CDR3 bases: TGTGCCAGTAGTATAGATCTGACAGTACAAGAGACCCAGTACTTC. It is translated as CASSIDLTVQETQYF.

The table lists this clone with a few counts. The chain links TRBV23-1 to TRBJ2-2; perhaps TRBD1 as D (5 bases). TRBV23-1 is annotated as an ORF whose role is uncertain. V lost 0 bases and J 5 bases, leaving 16 bases between the germline ends. The CDR3 consists of 17 residues. The CDR3: CASSQSGHAPVTGELFF. CDR3 bases: TGCGCCAGCAGTCAATCCGGACACGCGCCGGTGACCGGGGAGCTGTTTTTT.

V is TRBV7-9 and J is TRBJ2-3; tentative D call: TRBD2 (7 bases). This CDR3 comprises 15 residues. Germline V gene data show CDR1 as SEHNR and CDR2 as FQNEAQ (reference sequence). Trimming took 7 bases from V and 3 from J, leaving 17 bases between them. The CDR3 here is CASTPLGGATDTQYF. Here the CDR3 DNA reads TGTGCCAGCACCCCGCTGGGGGGGGCGACAGATACGCAGTATTTT. Drawing the rest from reference TRBV7-9 and TRBJ2-3, the complete variable domain is DTGVSQNPRHKITKRGQNVTFRCDPISEHNRLYWYRQTLGQGPEFLTYFQNEAQLEKSRLLSDRFSAERPKGSFSTLEIQRTEQGDSAMYLCASTPLGGATDTQYFGPGTRLTVL.

This sequence joins TRBV6-5 and TRBJ1-5; a possible D gene is TRBD1 (5 bases). Trimming left V 6 bases short and J 1 base short, with 10 bases between. This CDR3 is built from 14 residues. Germline V CDR1 and CDR2: MNHEY, SVGAGI. CDR3 loop: CASRRGMSNQPQHF. The CDR3 DNA sequence: TGTGCCAGCAGGCGGGGGATGAGCAATCAGCCCCAGCATTTT.

V usage is TRBV9 and J usage is TRBJ2-2; 8 bases are shared with TRBD2. With 0 bases clipped from V and 7 bases from J, the junction kept 5 bases outside the gene matches. CDR3 size: 15 residues. The germline V gene has CDR1 SGDLS and CDR2 YYNGEE. Here the CDR3 DNA reads TGTGCCAGCAGCGTAGGGGTAGCGGGGATCGGGGAGCTGTTTTTT. It translates to CASSVGVAGIGELFF.